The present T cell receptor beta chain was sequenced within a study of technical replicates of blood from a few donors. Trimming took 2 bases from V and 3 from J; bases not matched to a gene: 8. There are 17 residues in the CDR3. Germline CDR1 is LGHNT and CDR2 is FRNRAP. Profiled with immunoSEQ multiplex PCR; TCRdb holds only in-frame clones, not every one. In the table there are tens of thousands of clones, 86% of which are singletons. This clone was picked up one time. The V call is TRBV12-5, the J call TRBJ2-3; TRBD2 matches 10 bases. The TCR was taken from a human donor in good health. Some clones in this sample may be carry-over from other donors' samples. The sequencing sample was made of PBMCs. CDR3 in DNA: TGTGCTAGTGGTTTGATCAGTCGGACTAGCGGTACAGATACGCAGTATTTT. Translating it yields CASGLISRTSGTDTQYF.